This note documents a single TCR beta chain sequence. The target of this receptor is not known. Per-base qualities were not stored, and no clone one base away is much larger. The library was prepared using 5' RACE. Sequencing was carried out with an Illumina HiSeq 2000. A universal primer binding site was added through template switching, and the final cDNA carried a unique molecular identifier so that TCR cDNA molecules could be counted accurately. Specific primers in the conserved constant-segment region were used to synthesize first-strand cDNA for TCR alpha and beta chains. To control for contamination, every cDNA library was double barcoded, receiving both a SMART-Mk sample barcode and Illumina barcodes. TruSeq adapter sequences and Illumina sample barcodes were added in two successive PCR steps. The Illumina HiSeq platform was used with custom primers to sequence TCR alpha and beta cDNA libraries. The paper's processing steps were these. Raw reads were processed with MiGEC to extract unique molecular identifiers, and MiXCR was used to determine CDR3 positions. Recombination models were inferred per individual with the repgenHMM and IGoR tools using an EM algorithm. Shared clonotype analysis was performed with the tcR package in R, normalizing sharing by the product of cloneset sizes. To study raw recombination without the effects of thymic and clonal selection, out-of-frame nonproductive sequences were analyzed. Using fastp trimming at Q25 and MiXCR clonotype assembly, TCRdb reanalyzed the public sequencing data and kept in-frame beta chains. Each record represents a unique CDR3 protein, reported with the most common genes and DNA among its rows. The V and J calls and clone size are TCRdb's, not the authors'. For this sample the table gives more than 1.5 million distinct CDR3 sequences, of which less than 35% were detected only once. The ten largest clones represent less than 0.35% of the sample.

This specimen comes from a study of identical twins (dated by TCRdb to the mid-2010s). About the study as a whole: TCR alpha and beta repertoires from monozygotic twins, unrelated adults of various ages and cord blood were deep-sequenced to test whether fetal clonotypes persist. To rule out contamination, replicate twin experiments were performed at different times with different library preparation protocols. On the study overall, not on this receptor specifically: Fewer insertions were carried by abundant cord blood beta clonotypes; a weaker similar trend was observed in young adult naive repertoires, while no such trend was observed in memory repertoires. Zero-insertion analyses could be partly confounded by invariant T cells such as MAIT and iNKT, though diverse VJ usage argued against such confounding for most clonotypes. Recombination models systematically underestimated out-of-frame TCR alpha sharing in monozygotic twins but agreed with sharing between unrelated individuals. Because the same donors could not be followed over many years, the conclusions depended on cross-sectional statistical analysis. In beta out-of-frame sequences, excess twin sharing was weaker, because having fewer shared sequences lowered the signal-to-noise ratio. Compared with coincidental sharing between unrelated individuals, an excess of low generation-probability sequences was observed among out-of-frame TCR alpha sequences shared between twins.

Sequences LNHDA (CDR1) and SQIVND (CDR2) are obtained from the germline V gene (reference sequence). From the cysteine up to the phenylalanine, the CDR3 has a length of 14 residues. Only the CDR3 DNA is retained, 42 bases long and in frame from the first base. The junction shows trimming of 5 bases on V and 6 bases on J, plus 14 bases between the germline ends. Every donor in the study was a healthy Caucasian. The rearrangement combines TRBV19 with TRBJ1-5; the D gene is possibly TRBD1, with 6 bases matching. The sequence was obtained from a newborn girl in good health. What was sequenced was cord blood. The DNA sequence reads TGTGCCAGTAGTTCACAGGGTTATTTTCAGCCCCAGCATTTT. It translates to CASSSQGYFQPQHF. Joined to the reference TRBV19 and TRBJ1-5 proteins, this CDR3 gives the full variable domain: DGGITQSPKYLFRKEGQNVTLSCEQNLNHDAMYWYRQDPGQGLRLIYYSQIVNDFQKGDIAEGYSVSREKKESFPLTVTSAQKNPTAFYLCASSSQGYFQPQHFGDGTRLSIL.